This TCR beta chain emerged from a study of blood T cell repertoires in COVID-19. On the study more broadly: Spain, Italy and the United States supplied samples that represented acute and convalescent COVID-19. T cells, B-cell-depleted T cells, or PBMCs supplied cDNA or gDNA.

In the authors' methods: Amplified reference gene primers provided the basis for estimating nucleated cell counts. The repertoire was sequenced with immunoSEQ multiplex PCR; TCRdb's copy has only in-frame clones and lacks some. The V and J calls and clone size were taken over from that table, and D and trimming were inferred from the DNA. This sample has about 170,000 clones, with around 82% found just once. The germline V gene encodes CDR1 MNHEY and CDR2 SMNVEV (reference sequence). J was trimmed by 6 bases and V by 4 bases; bases with no gene match: 11. The CDR3 length is 15 residues. The receptor was isolated from a man in his 60s who had recovered from COVID-19. The chain couples TRBV27 to TRBJ1-1; 7 positions agree with TRBD1. The specimen was peripheral blood. CDR3 protein: CASSSGPGQSSEAFF. The CDR3 DNA sequence: TGTGCCAGCAGTTCAGGACCGGGACAGAGTTCTGAAGCTTTCTTT.